This is a list of T cell receptor beta chains from one sample in a study of T cell responses to AZD1222 COVID-19 vaccine. Libraries were prepared by immunoSEQ multiplex PCR; TCRdb keeps only in-frame clonotypes and omits some of them. The data show roughly 150,000 clones, approximately 83% seen once. The material sequenced was peripheral blood, taken on day 0 of AZD1222 vaccination. The receptors derive from an adult in good health. Both conserved end residues are part of each CDR3. The D gene is left open where the match is weak. A row's size may be missing; if present it is once, few, many or a size class.

-,-,TRBJ1-1,TRBV20-1,TGCAGTGCTAGAGATCAGCAGGAAGCTTTCTTT,CSARDQQEAFF
-,-,TRBJ2-3,TRBV15,TGTGCCACCAGCAGAGATCAATCAGATACGCAGTATTTT,CATSRDQSDTQYF
-,few,TRBJ2-7,TRBV9,TGTGCCAGCATAGAGGGACACGAGCAGTACTTC,CASIEGHEQYF
-,-,TRBJ2-2,TRBV10-2,TGCGCCAGCAGTGACAGGGACACCGGGGAGCTGTTTTTT,CASSDRDTGELFF
TRBD2,-,TRBJ2-7,TRBV4-1,TGCGCCAGCAGCCATCTCGCGGGGGGCTCCTACGAGCAGTACTTC,CASSHLAGGSYEQYF
-,-,TRBJ1-6,TRBV9,TGTGCCAGCAGCGGTGGGAGCTCCTATAATTCACCCCTCCACTTT,CASSGGSSYNSPLHF
-,-,TRBJ1-4,TRBV4-2,TGTGCCAGCAGCCAAGGGTCTGGACAGTATGATGAAAAACTGTTTTTT,CASSQGSGQYDEKLFF
-,-,TRBJ2-2,TRBV24-1,TGTGCCACCAGTGCCATCGACAGGCAAAACACCGGGGAGCTGTTTTTT,CATSAIDRQNTGELFF
-,few,TRBJ2-1,TRBV7-8,TGTGCCAGCAGCTACACCGGGGGAAGGCGTGAGCAGTTCTTC,CASSYTGGRREQFF
-,-,TRBJ2-6,TRBV30,TGTGCCTGGAGTGCCACCCGGGTGTGGGAGCGGAGCTCTGGGGCCAACGTCCTGACTTTC,CAWSATRVWERSSGANVLTF